This TCR beta chain derives from a study of control samples from healthy donors and cancer patients. The CDR3 sequence is 14 residues long. Germline V gives CDR1 LNHDA, CDR2 SQIVND (reference sequence). The J segment lost 1 base and the V segment lost 10 bases, leaving 6 bases of the junction unmatched. This table comes from immunoSEQ multiplex PCR, and its TCRdb copy is limited to in-frame clones, with some not included. The data contain fewer than 90,000 clones, 94% of them singletons. The gene calls are TRBV19 and TRBJ1-5; 8 nucleotides agree with TRBD1. This TCR was recovered from a woman between 35 and 50 years old in good health. Specimen: blood. CDR3 DNA: TGTGCCACCCAGACAGGGGCAAGCAATCAGCCCCAGCATTTT. Translation: CATQTGASNQPQHF.